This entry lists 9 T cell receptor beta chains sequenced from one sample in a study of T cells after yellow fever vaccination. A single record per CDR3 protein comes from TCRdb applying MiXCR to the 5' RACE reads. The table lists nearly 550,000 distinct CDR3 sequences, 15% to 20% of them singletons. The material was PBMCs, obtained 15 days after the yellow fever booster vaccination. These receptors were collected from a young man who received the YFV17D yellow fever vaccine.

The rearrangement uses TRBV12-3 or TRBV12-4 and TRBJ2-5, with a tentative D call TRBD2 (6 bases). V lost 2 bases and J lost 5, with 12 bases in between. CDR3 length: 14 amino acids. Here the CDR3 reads CASSLFSGEETQYF. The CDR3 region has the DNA TGTGCCAGCAGTTTATTTAGCGGAGAGGAGACCCAGTACTTC.

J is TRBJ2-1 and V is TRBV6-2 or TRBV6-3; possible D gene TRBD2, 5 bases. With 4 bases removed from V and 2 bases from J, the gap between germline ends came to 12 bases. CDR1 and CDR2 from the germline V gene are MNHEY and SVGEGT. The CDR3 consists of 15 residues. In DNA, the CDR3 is TGTGCCAGCAGTTTCCACCGGGGTACCTACAATGAGCAGTTCTTC. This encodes CASSFHRGTYNEQFF.

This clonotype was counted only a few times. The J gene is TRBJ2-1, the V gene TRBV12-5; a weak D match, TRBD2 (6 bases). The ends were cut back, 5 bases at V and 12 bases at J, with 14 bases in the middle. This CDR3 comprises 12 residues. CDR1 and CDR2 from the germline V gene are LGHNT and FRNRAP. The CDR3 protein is CASGPGGKGQFF. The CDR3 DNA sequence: TGTGCTAGTGGTCCCGGGGGTAAAGGGCAGTTCTTC.

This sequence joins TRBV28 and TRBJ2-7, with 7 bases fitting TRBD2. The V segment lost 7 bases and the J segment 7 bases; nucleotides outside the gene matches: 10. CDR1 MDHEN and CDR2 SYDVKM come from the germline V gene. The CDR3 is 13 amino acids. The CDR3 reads CASILGRVGEQYF. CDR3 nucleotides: TGTGCCAGCATCCTGGGGAGGGTGGGGGAGCAGTACTTC. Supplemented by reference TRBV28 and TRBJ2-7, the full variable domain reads DVKVTQSSRYLVKRTGEKVFLECVQDMDHENMFWYRQDPGLGLRLIYFSYDVKMKEKGDIPEGYSVSREKKERFSLILESASTNQTSMYLCASILGRVGEQYFGPGTRLTVT.

The DNA for the CDR3 is TGTGCCAGCAGCCAGACAGGGAACCCCTACGAGCAGTACTTC. Translated, it gives CASSQTGNPYEQYF. This chain links TRBV7-2 with TRBJ2-7; 7 bases are shared with TRBD1. Unmatched junction bases numbered 6, after V lost 5 bases and J lost 2 bases. The germline V gene encodes CDR1 SGHTA and CDR2 FQGNSA. The CDR3 length is 14 residues.

Here the CDR3 reads CAGLAGVEGQYF. In nucleotides, the CDR3 is TGTGCCGGATTAGCGGGAGTGGAGGGGCAGTACTTC. The chain recombines TRBV6-2 or TRBV6-3 with TRBJ2-7, with 9 bases identical to TRBD2. The germline V gene has CDR1 MNHEY and CDR2 SVGEGT. CDR3 length: 12 amino acids. The ends lost 11 bases at V and 9 bases at J; junction bases unmatched: 11.

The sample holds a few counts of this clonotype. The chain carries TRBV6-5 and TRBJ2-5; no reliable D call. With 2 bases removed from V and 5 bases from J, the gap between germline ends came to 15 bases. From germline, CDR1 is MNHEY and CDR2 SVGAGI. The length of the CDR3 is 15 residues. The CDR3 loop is CASSYISRVGETQYF. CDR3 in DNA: TGTGCCAGCAGTTACATCTCAAGGGTCGGGGAGACCCAGTACTTC.

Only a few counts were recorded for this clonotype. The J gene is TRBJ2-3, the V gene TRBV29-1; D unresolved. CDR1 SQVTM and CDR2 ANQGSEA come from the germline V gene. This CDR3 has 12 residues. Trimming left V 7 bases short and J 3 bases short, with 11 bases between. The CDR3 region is CSATDGTDTQYF. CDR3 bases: TGCAGCGCCACCGATGGTACAGATACGCAGTATTTT.

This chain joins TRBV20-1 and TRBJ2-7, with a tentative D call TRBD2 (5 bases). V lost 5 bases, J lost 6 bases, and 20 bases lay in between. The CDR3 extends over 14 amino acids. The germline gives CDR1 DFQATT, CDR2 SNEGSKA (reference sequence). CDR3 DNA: TGCAGTGCTTCGCCCATTCAGGATGCGGGCGAGCAGTACTTC. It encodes CSASPIQDAGEQYF.